Shown below are 13 T cell receptor beta chains from a single sample sequenced in a study of blood T cell repertoires in COVID-19. Repertoires were generated with immunoSEQ multiplex PCR, while TCRdb's copy carries only in-frame clones and drops some. The repertoire holds about 280,000 clones, 83% seen once, with roughly a tenth in the top ten. The sample consisted of peripheral blood. These receptors came from a woman aged 50 to 60 who had recovered from COVID-19.

The chain recombines TRBV7-2 with TRBJ2-5; tentative D call: TRBD2 (7 bases). The CDR3 runs 14 residues. The V end lost 1 base, the J end lost 5 bases, and 11 bases lay between the germline ends. The germline V gene has CDR1 SGHTA and CDR2 FQGNSA. The CDR3 sequence: CASSLVGGRETQYF. In nucleotides, the CDR3 is TGTGCCAGCAGCTTAGTGGGGGGGCGGGAGACCCAGTACTTC. Full variable domain (outside the CDR3, taken from reference TRBV7-2 and TRBJ2-5): GAGVSQSPSNKVTEKGKDVELRCDPISGHTALYWYRQSLGQGLEFLIYFQGNSAPDKSGLPSDRFSAERTGGSVSTLTIQRTQQEDSAVYLCASSLVGGRETQYFGPGTRLLVL.

This clone was seen a single time. The CDR3 DNA reads as TGCAGCGTTGAGCGGGACCGCTACGAGCAGTACTTC. It codes for CSVERDRYEQYF. The chain has TRBV29-1 and TRBJ2-7, with D possibly being TRBD2 (6 bases). The germline CDR1 and CDR2 sequences are SQVTM and ANQGSEA. Trimming removed 3 bases from V and 3 bases from J, with 9 bases in between. The CDR3 has 12 amino acids.

The chain joins TRBV19 to TRBJ1-5, with 9 bases that match TRBD1. J was trimmed by 7 bases and V by 5 bases; bases with no gene match: 9. CDR3 length equals 15 residues. From germline, CDR1 is LNHDA and CDR2 SQIVND (reference sequence). This CDR3 reads CASSPNRGRGQPQHF. The CDR3 DNA follows: TGTGCCAGTAGTCCCAACAGGGGGCGCGGGCAGCCCCAGCATTTT.

The chain combines TRBV20-1 with TRBJ1-6; D may be TRBD1 (6 bases). Between the trimmed V and J ends, which lost 3 bases and 11 bases, there was a span of 20 bases. CDR3 length: 15 residues. Germline V gives CDR1 DFQATT, CDR2 SNEGSKA (reference sequence). This CDR3 is CSASPTGNLKTPLHF. In nucleotides, the CDR3 is TGCAGTGCTAGTCCAACAGGGAACCTCAAAACACCCCTCCACTTT.

This clone came up a few times. V and J are TRBV5-1 and TRBJ2-3; 8 bases fit TRBD1. Trimming removed 5 bases from V and 9 bases from J; junction bases left unmatched: 14. This CDR3 contains 15 residues. Per the germline V gene, CDR1 is SGHRS and CDR2 is YFSETQ. The CDR3 region is CASSWVGQDPRTQYF. The CDR3 DNA sequence: TGCGCCAGCAGTTGGGTGGGACAGGACCCCCGAACGCAGTATTTT.

The chain joins TRBV12-3 or TRBV12-4 to TRBJ2-7, with D perhaps matching TRBD2 (6 bases). The CDR3 runs 12 residues. V lost 6 bases and J 12 bases, leaving 18 bases between the germline ends. This chain's CDR3 is CASRSGGSPSYF. The CDR3 DNA reads TGTGCCAGCAGATCCGGGGGAAGCCCCTCGTACTTC.

The V gene is TRBV28, the J gene TRBJ1-5; TRBD1 aligns across 9 bases. V trimming: 10 bases; J trimming: 3 bases; junction bases outside the gene matches: 4. The CDR3 has 13 amino acids. Germline V lookup: CDR1 MDHEN, CDR2 SYDVKM. The CDR3 region is CATRQGVNQPQHF. CDR3 sequence (DNA): TGTGCCACCAGACAGGGGGTCAATCAGCCCCAGCATTTT.

This rearrangement joins TRBV18 to TRBJ2-1; TRBD2 might be the D (5 bases). Per the germline V gene, CDR1 is KGHSH and CDR2 is LQKENI. With 2 bases removed from V and 2 bases from J, the gap between germline ends came to 10 bases. The CDR3 is 15 residues long. In DNA form, the CDR3 reads TGTGCCAGCTCACCAGGGGTAGCGCCCTACAATGAGCAGTTCTTC. Translation gives CASSPGVAPYNEQFF.

A remark on this clone: One end of the junction varies from germline; a read error may be responsible. This chain joins TRBV27 and TRBJ2-2; 8 bases agree with TRBD1. Germline lookup yields CDR1 MNHEY and CDR2 SMNVEV (reference sequence). The CDR3 spans 15 residues. Written as DNA, the CDR3 is TGTGCCAGCAGTTTACCGGGACAGGCTGTGGGGGGGCTGTTTTTT. Translation: CASSLPGQAVGGLFF.

The chain is built from TRBV28 and TRBJ1-2; D is perhaps TRBD1 (6 bases). Trimming pared 6 bases from V and 6 bases from J, leaving 14 bases between. The CDR3 length is 13 residues. Germline-derived CDR1 and CDR2 are MDHEN and SYDVKM. For the CDR3, the DNA is TGTGCCAGCAGGATACAGGGATTTGATGGCTACACCTTC. Amino acid sequence: CASRIQGFDGYTF.

The CDR3 DNA sequence: TGTGCCAGCAGTTGGGGACTACATCAGCCCCAGCATTTT. Its translation is CASSWGLHQPQHF. The chain couples TRBV6-5 to TRBJ1-5; a weak D match, TRBD1 (5 bases). CDR3 length: 13 residues. V was shortened by 4 bases and J by 5 bases, with 9 bases between the two germline ends. CDR1 and CDR2 (germline): MNHEY, SVGAGI.

CDR3 residues: CASSQTSGGYEQFF. The DNA for the CDR3 is TGTGCCAGCAGCCAGACTAGCGGGGGATATGAGCAGTTCTTC. The chain carries TRBV9 and TRBJ2-1; 12 positions match TRBD2. V gave up 4 bases and J gave up 8 bases; unmatched junction bases: 4. The CDR3 has 14 residues. Germline CDR1 and CDR2: SGDLS and YYNGEE.

The chain links TRBV5-4 to TRBJ2-1; 8 bases match TRBD2. Germline CDR1 SGHNT, CDR2 YYREEE (reference sequence). The CDR3 loop spans 16 amino acids. V lost 4 bases, J lost 0 bases, and 6 bases stayed unmatched. DNA of the CDR3: TGTGCCAGCAGCCTAAGCGGGGGCAGCTCCTACAATGAGCAGTTCTTC. Residues: CASSLSGGSSYNEQFF.